These 19 T cell receptor beta chains originate from one sample sequenced in a study of blood T cell repertoires in COVID-19 (dated by TCRdb to the early 2020s). Libraries were prepared through the immunoSEQ multiplex PCR assay. TCRdb carries this immuneACCESS record with in-frame sequences only. Its versions omit some clonotypes, under half of them owing to an unresolved V gene in the studies checked, with the rest unexplained. The sample table holds about 54,000 clones, of which about nine tenths were seen once. The ten largest clones take up just under 8.5% of the sample. Sequenced sample: peripheral blood. These receptor sequences come from a woman aged 35 to 49 with active COVID-19.

V usage is TRBV6-6 and J usage is TRBJ1-4; maybe TRBD1 (5 bases). Trimming stripped 6 bases from V and 8 bases from J, with 13 bases between. The CDR3 runs 13 residues. CDR1 and CDR2 from the germline V gene are MNHNY and SVGAGI (reference sequence). The CDR3: CASSPGSGEKLFF. In DNA form, the CDR3 reads TGTGCCAGCAGCCCCGGGTCAGGGGAAAAACTGTTTTTT.

The J gene is TRBJ2-1, the V gene TRBV9; the match to TRBD1 covers 11 bases. V trimming: 4 bases; J trimming: 7 bases; junction bases outside the gene matches: 7. Germline V CDR1 and CDR2: SGDLS, YYNGEE. The CDR3 runs to 15 residues. CDR3 loop: CASSSTGTGGNEQFF. As DNA, the CDR3 is TGTGCCAGCAGCTCGACCGGGACAGGGGGTAATGAGCAGTTCTTC.

This clone was seen more than once but under ten times. V is TRBV6-4 and J is TRBJ2-3; TRBD2 agrees at 9 bases. The CDR3 sequence is 16 residues long. V was pared by 0 bases and J by 2 bases, with 3 bases of the junction left unmatched. The V gene's germline CDR1 is MRHNA and CDR2 SNTAGT. This CDR3 is CASSDSAGGPTDTQYF. DNA for the CDR3: TGTGCCAGCAGTGACTCCGCGGGGGGGCCCACAGATACGCAGTATTTT.

The chain is built from TRBV9 and TRBJ2-7; TRBD2 matches 8 bases. The germline V gene has CDR1 SGDLS and CDR2 YYNGEE. There are 15 residues in the CDR3. The V and J ends lost 0 bases and 2 bases, in that order; junction bases with no gene match: 4. CDR3 in amino acids: CASSVDPGGTYEQYF. In nucleotides, the CDR3 is TGTGCCAGCAGCGTAGACCCGGGGGGGACCTACGAGCAGTACTTC.

The chain links TRBV7-2 to TRBJ2-3; TRBD1 aligns across 7 bases. V was clipped by 5 bases and J by 4 bases; unmatched bases: 9. The CDR3 extends over 15 amino acids. The germline CDR1 and CDR2 sequences are SGHTA and FQGNSA. The CDR3 loop reads CASSTDRVLADTQYF. The CDR3 DNA is TGTGCCAGCAGCACCGACAGGGTCCTTGCAGATACGCAGTATTTT.

This chain uses TRBV14 with TRBJ2-7; TRBD2 aligns across 12 bases. The CDR3 consists of 19 residues. V dropped 2 bases and J dropped 2; count of bases not matched to a gene: 13. Germline V gene sequence: CDR1 SGHDN, CDR2 FVKESK. The CDR3 is CASSQSGGWTSGDTYEQYF. The CDR3 coding sequence is TGTGCCAGCAGCCAATCAGGCGGGTGGACTAGCGGGGACACCTACGAGCAGTACTTC.

The chain combines TRBV7-9 with TRBJ1-5, with TRBD1 as a possible D gene (5 bases). V shed 1 base and J shed 9 bases, with 13 bases lying between them. The germline gives CDR1 SEHNR, CDR2 FQNEAQ (reference sequence). The CDR3 loop spans 14 amino acids. CDR3 bases: TGTGCCAGCAGCTTAGGACACGGGGGTCGGCCCCAGCATTTT. It translates to CASSLGHGGRPQHF. Variable domain in full (rest from reference TRBV7-9 and TRBJ1-5): DTGVSQNPRHKITKRGQNVTFRCDPISEHNRLYWYRQTLGQGPEFLTYFQNEAQLEKSRLLSDRFSAERPKGSFSTLEIQRTEQGDSAMYLCASSLGHGGRPQHFGDGTRLSIL.

The chain is built from TRBV3-1 (or the pseudogene TRBV3-2) and TRBJ1-1; a possible D gene is TRBD1 (5 bases). Trimming cost V 3 bases and J 2 bases, with 10 bases left between them. The CDR3 length is 14 residues. Germline V gives CDR1 LGHDT, CDR2 YNNKEL (reference sequence). The CDR3 loop is CASSQPDKNTEAFF. The CDR3 DNA reads as TGTGCCAGCAGCCAGCCGGACAAAAACACTGAAGCTTTCTTT.

V is TRBV5-4 and J is TRBJ2-1; a possible D gene is TRBD1 (6 bases). From germline, CDR1 is SGHNT and CDR2 YYREEE (reference sequence). This CDR3 has 14 amino acids. Trimming removed 0 bases at V and 7 bases at J, with 11 bases between. CDR3 nucleotides: TGTGCCAGCAGCTTGGAGGGGGTGTGGAATGAGCAGTTCTTC. Translating gives CASSLEGVWNEQFF.

This clone has just a few counts. The J gene is TRBJ1-1, the V gene TRBV18, with D possibly being TRBD1 (5 bases). V shed 3 bases and J shed 6 bases, with 8 bases lying between them. Per the germline V gene, CDR1 is KGHSH and CDR2 is LQKENI. This CDR3 comprises 12 residues. The CDR3 nucleotides are TGTGCCAGCTCACCTCGACAGCCTGAAGCTTTCTTT. It is translated as CASSPRQPEAFF.

This chain joins TRBV4-1 and TRBJ1-2; 10 positions match TRBD1. The CDR3 consists of 18 residues. Per germline, CDR1 MGHRA and CDR2 YSYEKL. V lost 3 bases and J lost 3; bases outside the gene matches: 13. Here the CDR3 reads CASSQDPAGTGVDYGYTF. CDR3 in DNA: TGCGCCAGCAGCCAGGACCCGGCCGGGACAGGGGTAGACTATGGCTACACCTTC.

The J gene is TRBJ1-2, the V gene TRBV3-1 (or the pseudogene TRBV3-2); D perhaps matches TRBD1 (5 bases). The CDR3 length is 15 residues. Germline CDR1 reads LGHDT; CDR2 reads YNNKEL (reference sequence). The V end was cut by 7 bases, the J end by 8 bases, with 23 bases between. The CDR3 DNA follows: TGTGCCAGCACCCTAGGGGCCAAGCTAAGGACGGGCTACACCTTC. Translating it yields CASTLGAKLRTGYTF.

The V gene is TRBV5-4, the J gene TRBJ2-3; tentatively, D is TRBD1 (5 bases). From germline, CDR1 is SGHNT and CDR2 YYREEE (reference sequence). V gave up 2 bases and J gave up 4 bases, with 14 bases separating them. This CDR3 has 15 residues. CDR3 in amino acids: CASSFSPLGADTQYF. CDR3 DNA sequence: TGTGCCAGCAGCTTCTCCCCGTTAGGGGCAGATACGCAGTATTTT.

The chain recombines TRBV10-1 with TRBJ2-1; unclear D gene. The ends were cut back, 1 base at V and 10 bases at J, with 20 bases in the middle. Germline lookup yields CDR1 WNHNN and CDR2 SYGVQD (reference sequence). CDR3 length equals 16 residues. The CDR3 coding sequence is TGCGCCAGCAGTGAGTGGGCCCGAACTGGATTTTCGGAGCAGTTCTTC. Its translation is CASSEWARTGFSEQFF.

V is TRBV5-6 and J is TRBJ1-5, with 11 bases identical to TRBD1. With V trimmed by 1 base and J by 7 bases, 1 base remained unmatched. CDR1 and CDR2 from the germline V gene are SGHDT and YYEEEE. The CDR3 has 14 residues. The CDR3 coding sequence is TGTGCCAGCAGCTTGTGGGACAGGGGGCAGCCCCAGCATTTT. It codes for CASSLWDRGQPQHF.

The count of this clone is one. CDR3 in amino acids: CASSQELVGSYEQYF. CDR3 nucleotides: TGTGCCAGCAGCCAAGAACTAGTTGGGTCCTACGAGCAGTACTTC. The chain links TRBV4-2 to TRBJ2-7; perhaps TRBD2 as D (5 bases). The CDR3 has 15 residues. V lost 0 bases and J 1 base, leaving 10 bases between the germline ends. The germline V gene has CDR1 LGHNA and CDR2 YNFKEQ.

J is TRBJ2-5 and V is TRBV5-1; perhaps TRBD1 as D (6 bases). This CDR3 spans 15 amino acids. Trimming pared 3 bases from V and 1 base from J, leaving 13 bases between. The germline CDR1 and CDR2 sequences are SGHRS and YFSETQ. The CDR3 coding sequence is TGCGCCAGCAGCTCGGACAGCAGACGCCAAGAGACCCAGTACTTC. This gives the protein CASSSDSRRQETQYF.

The V and J genes are TRBV11-3 and TRBJ2-6; 10 bases match TRBD2. After removal of 6 bases from V and 1 base from J, the junction contained 12 bases not matched to a gene. Germline CDR1 SGHNT, CDR2 YENEEA. The CDR3 length is 19 residues. CDR3 loop: CASSHTSGERYSGANVLTF. DNA for the CDR3: TGTGCCAGCAGTCATACTAGCGGGGAGCGGTATTCTGGGGCCAACGTCCTGACTTTC. Supplemented by reference TRBV11-3 and TRBJ2-6, the full variable domain reads EAGVVQSPRYKIIEKKQPVAFWCNPISGHNTLYWYLQNLGQGPELLIRYENEEAVDDSQLPKDRFSAERLKGVDSTLKIQPAELGDSAVYLCASSHTSGERYSGANVLTFGAGSRLTVL.

The rearrangement uses TRBV6-2 or TRBV6-3 and TRBJ2-5; 10 nucleotides align to TRBD2. Looked up from germline, CDR1 is MNHEY and CDR2 is SVGEGT. Trimming cost V 6 bases and J 5 bases; bases outside gene matches: 15. The CDR3 totals 17 residues. The DNA for the CDR3 is TGTGCCAGCAGCCCTGGACTCTTAGCGGGGGGCATGGAGACCCAGTACTTC. Encoded protein: CASSPGLLAGGMETQYF.